These T cell receptor beta chains were read from a single sample in a study of OX40 agonist ivuxolimab in advanced cancers. This table comes from immunoSEQ multiplex PCR, and its TCRdb copy is limited to in-frame clones, with some not included. The top ten hold more than 20% of the sample, which has 30,000 or so clones, more than 90% seen once. The input for sequencing was CD4+ or CD8+ T cells sorted from blood, taken in a trial of the OX40 agonist ivuxolimab. The receptors were sampled from an adult with an advanced solid tumor such as melanoma, head and neck, liver or kidney cancer. CDR3s include the opening cysteine and the closing phenylalanine or tryptophan. A D gene is named only where the DNA matches it firmly. Only some rows state a clone size, as once, few, many or a class for expanded clones.

D: NA
V: TRBV29-1
J: TRBJ2-2
size: NA
DNA: TGCAGCGCTGAACAAAAGAACACCGGGGAGCTGTTTTTT
CDR3: CSAEQKNTGELFF

D: NA
V: TRBV27
J: TRBJ2-1
size: NA
DNA: TGTGCCAGCAGTTTATTAAGCAATGAGCAGTTCTTC
CDR3: CASSLLSNEQFF

D: TRBD2
V: TRBV30
J: TRBJ2-3
size: NA
DNA: TGTGCTCTCGACATGAGCGGGGCACCGGATACGCAGTATTTT
CDR3: CALDMSGAPDTQYF

D: TRBD1
V: TRBV4-1
J: TRBJ1-1
size: NA
DNA: TGCGCCAGCAGCCAACAGGGGGCGAGGAGCACTGAAGCTTTCTTT
CDR3: CASSQQGARSTEAFF

D: TRBD1
V: TRBV11-2
J: TRBJ1-4
size: once
DNA: TGTGCCAGCAGCTTGGCCTCGGACAGGGGGGGTGAAAAACTGTTTTTT
CDR3: CASSLASDRGGEKLFF

D: NA
V: TRBV5-4
J: TRBJ1-2
size: NA
DNA: TGTGCCAGCAGGACGGAGGGAGGGTCCACCCTTAACTATGGCTACACCTTC
CDR3: CASRTEGGSTLNYGYTF

D: NA
V: TRBV19
J: TRBJ1-5
size: NA
DNA: TGTGCCAGTAGTATAGATGACCGGGGGTATAGCAATCAGCCCCAGCATTTT
CDR3: CASSIDDRGYSNQPQHF

D: NA
V: TRBV13
J: TRBJ2-1
size: NA
DNA: TGTGCCAGCAGCTTAGGCCCTTCAGGGTTTATGGGGGAACTAGGCGTGTTCTTC
CDR3: CASSLGPSGFMGELGVFF

D: NA
V: TRBV9
J: TRBJ2-7
size: NA
DNA: TGTGCCAGCTCCAGGGACGACTACGAGCAGTACTTC
CDR3: CASSRDDYEQYF

D: TRBD2
V: TRBV7-7
J: TRBJ2-7
size: NA
DNA: TGTGCCAGCAGCTTAGGGGGACTAGCGGGAGAAAAAGAGCAGTACTTC
CDR3: CASSLGGLAGEKEQYF

D: TRBD2
V: TRBV4-2
J: TRBJ2-3
size: NA
DNA: TGTGCCAGCAGCCCCATGGGGCTAGGGCGGGGGAGGACAGATACGCAGTATTTT
CDR3: CASSPMGLGRGRTDTQYF

D: NA
V: TRBV6-5
J: TRBJ2-1
size: NA
DNA: TGTGCCAGCAGTTACTCAGGGAACCTTAATGAGCAGTTCTTC
CDR3: CASSYSGNLNEQFF

D: NA
V: TRBV19
J: TRBJ1-6
size: NA
DNA: TGTGCCAGTAGTCCTCAGACACTGGGCTCCTATAATTCACCCCTCCACTTT
CDR3: CASSPQTLGSYNSPLHF

D: TRBD2
V: TRBV19
J: TRBJ2-7
size: NA
DNA: TGTGCCAGTAGTATCTCTGCGGGGGAGTCCTACGAGCAGTACTTC
CDR3: CASSISAGESYEQYF

D: NA
V: TRBV6-1
J: TRBJ2-7
size: NA
DNA: TGTGCCAGCAGTGAAGACCCCCTGTACTACGAGCAGTACTTC
CDR3: CASSEDPLYYEQYF

D: NA
V: TRBV6-5
J: TRBJ1-1
size: NA
DNA: TGTGCCAGCATAGGAGGCGGAATAAACACTGAAGCTTTCTTT
CDR3: CASIGGGINTEAFF

D: NA
V: TRBV7-9
J: TRBJ2-2
size: NA
DNA: TGTGCCAGCAGCTCCGGCGGGTACACCGGGGAGCTGTTTTTT
CDR3: CASSSGGYTGELFF

D: NA
V: TRBV4-1
J: TRBJ1-2
size: NA
DNA: TGCGCCAGCACACCCAGCCTAGCTAACTATGGCTACACCTTC
CDR3: CASTPSLANYGYTF

D: NA
V: TRBV7-9
J: TRBJ2-1
size: NA
DNA: TGTGCCAGCAGCTTTGATCCTAAAAAGGAGCAGTTCTTC
CDR3: CASSFDPKKEQFF

D: NA
V: TRBV4-1
J: TRBJ1-2
size: NA
DNA: TGCGCCAGCAGCCAAGATTTCCCCTATGGCTACACCTTC
CDR3: CASSQDFPYGYTF

D: NA
V: TRBV28
J: TRBJ1-3
size: NA
DNA: TGTGCCAGCAGTCGGTCGGAGCTCTCTACTTCTGGAAACACCATATATTTT
CDR3: CASSRSELSTSGNTIYF

D: NA
V: TRBV28
J: TRBJ1-1
size: NA
DNA: TGTGCCAGCAGTCCGAGGACAGCCCTCATGGGGATGAACACTGAAGCTTTCTTT
CDR3: CASSPRTALMGMNTEAFF

D: TRBD2
V: TRBV19
J: TRBJ2-1
size: NA
DNA: TGTGCCAGTAGTTCGGGACTAGGTACGAATGAGCAGTTCTTC
CDR3: CASSSGLGTNEQFF

D: TRBD1
V: TRBV29-1
J: TRBJ2-2
size: NA
DNA: TGCAGCGTTGAAGATGGCAGGGGGCGGACCGGGGAGCTGTTTTTT
CDR3: CSVEDGRGRTGELFF

D: NA
V: TRBV7-9
J: TRBJ1-1
size: NA
DNA: TGTGCCAGCAGCCCCCCCCCAGGGGCCAACACTGAAGCTTTCTTT
CDR3: CASSPPPGANTEAFF

D: TRBD1
V: TRBV7-9
J: TRBJ2-6
size: NA
DNA: TGTGCCAGCAGCGGGCAGGGGGCTGGGGCCAACGTCCTGACTTTC
CDR3: CASSGQGAGANVLTF

D: TRBD1
V: TRBV9
J: TRBJ1-2
size: NA
DNA: TGTGCCAGCAGCGCAGGGGGCCGATATGGCTACACCTTC
CDR3: CASSAGGRYGYTF

D: NA
V: TRBV2
J: TRBJ1-5
size: NA
DNA: TGTGCCAGCAGCCCAGGGAATCAGCCCCAGCATTTT
CDR3: CASSPGNQPQHF

D: NA
V: TRBV28
J: TRBJ2-3
size: NA
DNA: TGTGCCAGCAGTTTATCGGCCAGCGGAGATACGCAGTATTTT
CDR3: CASSLSASGDTQYF

D: TRBD2
V: TRBV30
J: TRBJ2-2
size: NA
DNA: TGTGCAGCTAGCGGGAGCGGCACCGGGGAGCTGTTTTTT
CDR3: CAASGSGTGELFF

D: NA
V: TRBV15
J: TRBJ1-1
size: NA
DNA: TGTGCCACCAGCAGAGATAACACTGAAGCTTTCTTT
CDR3: CATSRDNTEAFF

D: NA
V: TRBV7-2
J: TRBJ2-3
size: NA
DNA: TGTGCCAGCAGCTCTAGTACAGATACGCAGTATTTT
CDR3: CASSSSTDTQYF

D: TRBD1
V: TRBV10-1
J: TRBJ2-5
size: NA
DNA: TGCGCCAGCAGTGAGTCGCAGGGGGCCGAGACCCAGTACTTC
CDR3: CASSESQGAETQYF

D: NA
V: TRBV11-2
J: TRBJ2-1
size: NA
DNA: TGTGCCAGCAGCACCCTGACGGGATCCTACAATGAGCAGTTCTTC
CDR3: CASSTLTGSYNEQFF

D: TRBD1
V: TRBV6-5
J: TRBJ1-4
size: NA
DNA: TGTGCCAGCAGTTACTCAAGACCAGGGGGCAGTGAAAAACTGTTTTTT
CDR3: CASSYSRPGGSEKLFF

D: NA
V: TRBV28
J: TRBJ1-2
size: NA
DNA: TGTGCCAGCAGTTCGTTACAGGATAATGGCTACACCTTC
CDR3: CASSSLQDNGYTF

D: TRBD2
V: TRBV28
J: TRBJ2-7
size: NA
DNA: TGTGCCAGCAGCCCCCGACTAGCGTCCTACGAGCAGTACTTC
CDR3: CASSPRLASYEQYF

D: NA
V: TRBV29-1
J: TRBJ1-1
size: NA
DNA: TGCAGCGTGGAGGAATATCTCACTGAAGCTTTCTTT
CDR3: CSVEEYLTEAFF

D: TRBD1
V: TRBV6-5
J: TRBJ1-2
size: NA
DNA: TGTGCCAGCATGCCGGGACAGGCCTATGGCTACACCTTC
CDR3: CASMPGQAYGYTF

D: TRBD1
V: TRBV27
J: TRBJ1-1
size: once
DNA: TGTGCCAGCACCTCGGGACAGGGCGACACTGAAGCTTTCTTT
CDR3: CASTSGQGDTEAFF

D: NA
V: TRBV2
J: TRBJ1-2
size: NA
DNA: TGTGCCAGCAGTGTGTTCAAGGGGCACTATGGCTACACCTTC
CDR3: CASSVFKGHYGYTF

D: TRBD2
V: TRBV19
J: TRBJ2-7
size: once
DNA: TGTGCCAGTAGTCGGGACTATCCGCCCTCCTACGAGCAGTACTTC
CDR3: CASSRDYPPSYEQYF

D: TRBD2
V: TRBV19
J: TRBJ2-7
size: NA
DNA: TGTGCCAGTAGCCCGTGGGCTAGCGGGATGAGTGAGCAGTACTTC
CDR3: CASSPWASGMSEQYF

D: TRBD2
V: TRBV7-2
J: TRBJ2-7
size: once
DNA: TGTGCCAGCAGCTTGCAACTAGCGGGGGTTTCAGTGTTCCACGAGCAGTACTTC
CDR3: CASSLQLAGVSVFHEQYF

D: TRBD2
V: TRBV27
J: TRBJ2-1
size: NA
DNA: TGTGCCAGCCGCCCCCCTATGTGGGAGGGGATCAATGAGCAGTTCTTC
CDR3: CASRPPMWEGINEQFF

D: NA
V: TRBV11-2
J: TRBJ2-5
size: NA
DNA: TGTGCCAGCAGCTCCTGGACTCGTCAAGAGACCCAGTACTTC
CDR3: CASSSWTRQETQYF

D: NA
V: TRBV28
J: TRBJ1-5
size: NA
DNA: TGTGCCAGCAGTACACAGGGACCCCTCAATCAGCCCCAGCATTTT
CDR3: CASSTQGPLNQPQHF

D: NA
V: TRBV28
J: TRBJ1-3
size: NA
DNA: TGTGCCAGCAGTTACTCTGGAAACACCATATATTTT
CDR3: CASSYSGNTIYF

D: TRBD1
V: TRBV10-1
J: TRBJ1-1
size: NA
DNA: TGCGCCAGCAGTGAACCGGGACAGGCTGAAGCTTTCTTT
CDR3: CASSEPGQAEAFF

D: TRBD1
V: TRBV9
J: TRBJ2-1
size: NA
DNA: TGTGCCAGCAGTACAGGGGGTGGATACAATGAGCAGTTCTTC
CDR3: CASSTGGGYNEQFF

D: TRBD1
V: TRBV6-1
J: TRBJ1-1
size: once
DNA: TGTGCCAGCGCAGACAGGGCCATGAACACTGAAGCTTTCTTT
CDR3: CASADRAMNTEAFF

D: NA
V: TRBV15
J: TRBJ2-7
size: NA
DNA: TGTGCCACCAGCAGTAAACGAGGAGAGACAGCCTCCTACGAGCAGTACTTC
CDR3: CATSSKRGETASYEQYF

D: NA
V: TRBV21-1
J: TRBJ1-3
size: NA
DNA: TGTGCCAGCCACAGCTCCTCTGGAAACACCATATATTTT
CDR3: CASHSSSGNTIYF

D: NA
V: TRBV28
J: TRBJ2-7
size: once
DNA: TGTGCCAGCAGCCCAGACAGTGCTAGCTCCTACGAGCAGTACTTC
CDR3: CASSPDSASSYEQYF